The T cell receptor beta chain under discussion was sequenced for a study of post-analysis software for immune sequencing data. Study-wide results and limits: TRBV5-6, TRBV5-1 and TRBV20-1 were among a handful of TRBV segments more frequent in patients than controls. Normalized Chao1 diversity in multiple sclerosis patients fell significantly below that of controls.

The V and J ends lost 8 bases and 4 bases respectively, with 9 bases between them. The CDR3 is 11 residues long. Per germline, CDR1 MNHEY and CDR2 SVGEGT. Unique molecular identifiers had been added to the TCR beta cDNA libraries. MiXCR, applied by TCRdb to the PCR reads, yields one record per CDR3 protein. The top ten clones hold roughly 5.2% of a sample with fewer than 900,000 distinct CDR3 sequences, roughly 50% of them seen once. This clonotype has just a few counts. The antigen remains unidentified. V and J are TRBV6-2 or TRBV6-3 and TRBJ2-7; D uncertain. The sequenced material came from blood. The origin of this receptor is a girl between 5 and 17 years old with multiple sclerosis. CDR3 sequence reads: CASRLGYEQYF. CDR3 DNA sequence: TGTGCCAGCCGCCTTGGGTACGAGCAGTACTTC.